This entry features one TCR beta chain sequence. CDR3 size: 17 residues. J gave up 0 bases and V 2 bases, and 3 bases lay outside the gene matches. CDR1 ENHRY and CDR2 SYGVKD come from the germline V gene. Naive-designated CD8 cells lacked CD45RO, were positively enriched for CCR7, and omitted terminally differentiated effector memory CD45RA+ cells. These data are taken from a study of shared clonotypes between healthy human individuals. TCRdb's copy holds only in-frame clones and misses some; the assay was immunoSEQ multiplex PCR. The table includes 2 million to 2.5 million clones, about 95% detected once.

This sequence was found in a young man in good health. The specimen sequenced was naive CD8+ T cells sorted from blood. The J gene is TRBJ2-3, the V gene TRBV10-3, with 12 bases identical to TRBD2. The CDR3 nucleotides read TGTGCCATCAGTGAGGGGACTAGCGGGTATAGCACAGATACGCAGTATTTT. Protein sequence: CAISEGTSGYSTDTQYF.